This T cell receptor beta chain originates from a study of T cell responses to AZD1222 COVID-19 vaccine. The CDR3 sequence is 16 residues long. CDR1 LGHDT and CDR2 YNNKEL come from the germline V gene (reference sequence). The germline V and J ends were trimmed by 0 bases and 2 bases, with 8 bases remaining between them. Here immunoSEQ multiplex PCR was the method, and the copy in TCRdb shows in-frame clones only, minus some. Among about 75,000 clones listed, about 91% were seen once. The sample consisted of peripheral blood, taken 28 days after the second dose of the MenACWY control vaccine. The chain is built from TRBV3-1 (or the pseudogene TRBV3-2) and TRBJ1-6; D unresolved. The origin of this receptor is an adult who received the MenACWY meningococcal vaccine as a control. The CDR3 here is CASSQDGNTYNSPLHF. For the CDR3, the DNA is TGTGCCAGCAGCCAAGATGGCAACACCTATAATTCACCCCTCCACTTT.